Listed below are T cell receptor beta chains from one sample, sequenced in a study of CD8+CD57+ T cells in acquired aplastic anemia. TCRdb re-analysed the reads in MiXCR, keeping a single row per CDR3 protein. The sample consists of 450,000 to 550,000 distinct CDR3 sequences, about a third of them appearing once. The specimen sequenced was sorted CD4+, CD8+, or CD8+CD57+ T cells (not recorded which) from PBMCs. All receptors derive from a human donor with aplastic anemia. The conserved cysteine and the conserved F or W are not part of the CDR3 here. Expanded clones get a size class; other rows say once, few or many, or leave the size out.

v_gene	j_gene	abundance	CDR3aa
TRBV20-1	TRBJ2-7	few	SARQGYGGYEQY
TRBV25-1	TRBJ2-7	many	ASSDPGPGYEQY
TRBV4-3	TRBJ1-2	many	ASSLVQGGHGYT
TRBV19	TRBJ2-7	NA	AWSVRGRASEQY
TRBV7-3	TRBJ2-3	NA	ASSLTGQSLADTQY
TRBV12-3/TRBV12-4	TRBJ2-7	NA	ASISNRVPLYEQY
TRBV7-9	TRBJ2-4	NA	ASSLAGGESIQY
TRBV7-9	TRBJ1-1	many	ASSPRPDTEAF
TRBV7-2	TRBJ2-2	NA	ASSLVVPPGELF
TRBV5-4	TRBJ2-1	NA	ASSLAVAGGKYNEQF
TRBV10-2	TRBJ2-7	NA	ASSYVASGGRNEQY
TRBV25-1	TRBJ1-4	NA	ASSLFGGSGNEKLF
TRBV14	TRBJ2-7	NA	ASSQRDFPYEQY
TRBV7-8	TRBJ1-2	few	ASSLVIGGDYGYT
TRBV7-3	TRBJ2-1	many	ASSPDVNNEQF
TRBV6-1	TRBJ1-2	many	ASLQGAIGYT
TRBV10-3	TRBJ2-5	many	AISRTSGRETQY
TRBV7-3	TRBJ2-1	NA	ASSLSLAGGHSEQF
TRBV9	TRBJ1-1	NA	ASSARDRDTEAF
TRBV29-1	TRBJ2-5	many	SVDWLADYQETQY
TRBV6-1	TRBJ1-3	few	ATGTGNRGSGNTIY
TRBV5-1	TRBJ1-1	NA	ASSGGTGEYTEAF
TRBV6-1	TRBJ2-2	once	ASSALSRQNTGELF
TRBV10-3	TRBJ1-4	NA	AFRGDREEKLF
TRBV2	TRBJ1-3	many	ASRGISSGNTIY
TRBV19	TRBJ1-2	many	ASSTYTNYGYT
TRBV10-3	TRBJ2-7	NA	ASSPSTETYEQY
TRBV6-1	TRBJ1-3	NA	ASTRDSYSGNTIY
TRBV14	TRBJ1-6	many	ASSPNRVSSPLH
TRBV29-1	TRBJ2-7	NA	SVADRVGHEQY
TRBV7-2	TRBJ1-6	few	ASSWDGDSPLH
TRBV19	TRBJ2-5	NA	ASTGLAGGEETQY
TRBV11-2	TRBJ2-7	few	ASTSCKGQGGHEQY
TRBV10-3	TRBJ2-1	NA	ASTRTSGSNEQF
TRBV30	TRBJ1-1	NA	AWSVSGRQGGNTEAF
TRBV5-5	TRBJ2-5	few	ASSFTGSQETQY
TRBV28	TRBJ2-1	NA	ASRPGLVGKDQQF
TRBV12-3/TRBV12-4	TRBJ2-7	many	ASSLVGQGVSEQY
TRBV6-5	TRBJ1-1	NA	ASSYYPGDSTEAF
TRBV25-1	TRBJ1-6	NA	ASSGGGGLYSPLH
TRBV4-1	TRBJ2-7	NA	ASSQVPGQVGLAGSQGEQY